These 12 T cell receptor beta chains share one sample of origin, sequenced in a study of shared clonotypes between healthy human individuals. Only in-frame clones appear in the TCRdb table, and some are missing; sequencing was by immunoSEQ multiplex PCR. The table includes roughly 2,500,000 clones, 90% to 95% detected once. Material: naive CD4+ T cells from PBMCs. Subset meaning: CD45RA+ positively selected. The receptors stem from a man aged 18 to 35 in good health. Some clones in this sample may be carry-over from other donors' samples.

The gene calls are TRBV7-2 and TRBJ1-3; no clear D gene. This CDR3 is 17 amino acids long. Trimming cost V 5 bases and J 4 bases, with 21 bases left between them. The V gene's germline CDR1 is SGHTA and CDR2 FQGNSA. DNA for the CDR3: TGTGCCAGCAGCCCTTTTGTCGCTGTCTACTCCGGAAACACCATATATTTT. Translated, it gives CASSPFVAVYSGNTIYF.

The J gene is TRBJ2-2, the V gene TRBV29-1; 8 bases are a match to TRBD1. This CDR3 has 14 amino acids. Unmatched junction bases numbered 6, after V lost 5 bases and J lost 4 bases. Germline values: CDR1 SQVTM, CDR2 ANQGSEA. The CDR3 nucleotides are TGCAGCGTTAAGACAGGGGTGGCCACCGGGGAGCTGTTTTTT. Amino acids: CSVKTGVATGELFF.

The sample holds a few counts of this clone. The V and J genes are TRBV4-2 and TRBJ2-7; TRBD2 matches at 8 bases. The CDR3 extends over 16 amino acids. CDR1 is LGHNA and CDR2 is YNFKEQ in the germline V gene. Trimming removed 3 bases from V and 4 bases from J; junction bases left unmatched: 11. The CDR3 protein is CASSQGVGTSSYEQYF. The CDR3 DNA follows: TGTGCCAGCAGCCAGGGAGTGGGGACTAGTTCGTACGAGCAGTACTTC.

The chain joins TRBV11-3 to TRBJ2-6; D is perhaps TRBD1 (5 bases). Germline-derived CDR1 and CDR2 are SGHNT and YENEEA. Trimming took off 2 bases at V and 1 base at J, with 6 bases between the two ends. The length of the CDR3 is 15 residues. As DNA, the CDR3 is TGTGCCAGCAGCTTAAAGGGGTCTGGGGCCAACGTCCTGACTTTC. The encoded protein is CASSLKGSGANVLTF.

The J gene is TRBJ2-7, the V gene TRBV6-6, with 13 bases identical to TRBD2. CDR1 and CDR2 (germline): MNHNY, SVGAGI (reference sequence). CDR3 size: 13 residues. Losses at the gene ends were 5 bases for V and 12 bases for J; bases not matched to a gene: 7. In DNA form, the CDR3 reads TGTGCCAGCAGTAGGACTAGCGGGAGTTCCGGGTACTTC. Translated: CASSRTSGSSGYF.

The CDR3 nucleotides read TGTGCCAGCAGTTCCGCTGACAGGGATAATCAGCCCCAGCATTTT. Translating gives CASSSADRDNQPQHF. V and J are TRBV28 and TRBJ1-5; TRBD1 aligns across 7 bases. V gave up 4 bases and J gave up 4 bases; unmatched junction bases: 7. The germline V gene has CDR1 MDHEN and CDR2 SYDVKM. The CDR3 sequence is 15 residues long.

The V gene is TRBV5-6, the J gene TRBJ1-2, with 8 bases fitting TRBD1. Germline V gene data show CDR1 as SGHDT and CDR2 as YYEEEE. J lost 3 bases, V lost 5 bases, and 9 bases had no gene match. The CDR3 contains 15 residues. CDR3 nucleotides: TGTGCCAGCAGGGATGCGACAGGGGTCGACTATGGCTACACCTTC. This gives the protein CASRDATGVDYGYTF.

The chain joins TRBV30 to TRBJ1-2; D is unresolved. CDR1 and CDR2 (germline): GTSNPN, SVGIG (reference sequence). Trimming cost V 4 bases and J 3 bases, with 12 bases left between them. The CDR3 runs 13 residues. The CDR3 region has the DNA TGTGCCTGGATTCCTCACGGATACTATGGCTACACCTTC. It specifies CAWIPHGYYGYTF.

The CDR3 loop is CASSYGTSTDTQYF. The CDR3 nucleotides read TGTGCCAGCAGCTACGGGACTAGCACAGATACGCAGTATTTT. The V and J genes are TRBV11-2 and TRBJ2-3, with D possibly matching TRBD2 (6 bases). Germline V gives CDR1 SGHAT, CDR2 FQNNGV. Trimming cost V 4 bases and J 0 bases, with 8 bases left between them. The length of the CDR3 is 14 residues.

Concerning this clone: Distinct nucleotide sequences in the sample also encode this CDR3. The rearrangement uses TRBV5-1 and TRBJ1-1; the D gene is possibly TRBD1 (5 bases). Germline-derived CDR1 and CDR2 are SGHRS and YFSETQ. The CDR3 spans 14 residues. Trimming cost V 0 bases and J 5 bases, with 11 bases left between them. CDR3 residues: CASSLDGGRTEAFF. CDR3 nucleotides: TGCGCCAGCAGCTTGGACGGGGGTCGGACTGAAGCTTTCTTT.

This rearrangement joins TRBV28 to TRBJ1-2; 12 bases map to TRBD1. V gave up 4 bases and J gave up 8 bases; unmatched junction bases: 5. The germline gives CDR1 MDHEN, CDR2 SYDVKM. The CDR3 consists of 14 residues. The CDR3 region has the DNA TGTGCCAGCAGTTCGGGACAGGGGGCAAAAGGCTACACCTTC. Encoded protein: CASSSGQGAKGYTF.

This clone is a singleton in its sample. The rearrangement links TRBV6-1 to TRBJ2-1; D unclear. CDR1 MNHNS and CDR2 SASEGT come from the germline V gene. The CDR3 is 12 residues long. The V end lost 1 base, the J end lost 10 bases, and 8 bases lay between the germline ends. CDR3 nucleotide sequence: TGTGCCAGCAGTGAAGAGCGACGCGAGCAGTTCTTC. Its translation is CASSEERREQFF.